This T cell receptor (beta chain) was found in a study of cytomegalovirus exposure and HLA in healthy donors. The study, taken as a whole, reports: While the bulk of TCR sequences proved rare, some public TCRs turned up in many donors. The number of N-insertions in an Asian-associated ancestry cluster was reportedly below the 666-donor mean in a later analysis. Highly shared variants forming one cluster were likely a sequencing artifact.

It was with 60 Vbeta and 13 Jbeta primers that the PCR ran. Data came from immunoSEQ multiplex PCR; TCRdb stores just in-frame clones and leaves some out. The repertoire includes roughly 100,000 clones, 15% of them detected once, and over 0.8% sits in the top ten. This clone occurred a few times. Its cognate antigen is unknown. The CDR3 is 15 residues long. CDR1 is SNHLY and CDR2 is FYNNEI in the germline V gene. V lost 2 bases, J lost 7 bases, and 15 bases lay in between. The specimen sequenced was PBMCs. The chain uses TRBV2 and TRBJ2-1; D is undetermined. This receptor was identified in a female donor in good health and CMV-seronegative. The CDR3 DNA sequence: TGTGCCAGCAGTGAATCTGGCCGCCTCGGGAATGAGCAGTTCTTC. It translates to CASSESGRLGNEQFF.